This TCR beta chain stems from a study of T cell changes during pregnancy in multiple sclerosis. Trimming shortened V by 2 bases and J by 9 bases, and 14 bases separated the two germline ends. Germline loops: CDR1 SGHVS, CDR2 FQNEAQ. The CDR3 consists of 15 residues. The repertoire was sequenced with immunoSEQ multiplex PCR; TCRdb's copy has only in-frame clones and lacks some. The data contain some 93,000 clones, 90% to 95% of them seen just once; the ten biggest clones take up approximately 1.7%. This clone was found a few times. This specimen was peripheral blood, taken after pregnancy. The V gene is TRBV7-8, the J gene TRBJ1-6; possible D gene TRBD1, 6 bases. This clonotype was obtained from a female donor in good health, enrolled as a control in a pregnancy study. The CDR3 coding sequence is TGTGCCAGCAGCTTAAGGGGGGAGGGTGGTTCACCCCTCCACTTT. Its translation is CASSLRGEGGSPLHF.